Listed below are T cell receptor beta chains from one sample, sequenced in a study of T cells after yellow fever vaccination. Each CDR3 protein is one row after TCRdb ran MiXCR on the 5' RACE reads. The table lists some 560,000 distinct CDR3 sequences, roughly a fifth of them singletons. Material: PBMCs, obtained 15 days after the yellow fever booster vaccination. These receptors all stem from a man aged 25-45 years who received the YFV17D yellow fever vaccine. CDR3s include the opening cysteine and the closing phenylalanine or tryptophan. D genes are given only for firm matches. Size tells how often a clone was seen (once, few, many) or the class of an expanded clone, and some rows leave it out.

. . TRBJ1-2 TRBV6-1 TGTGCCAGCAATATGGCCAGCATCTATGGCTACACCTTC CASNMASIYGYTF
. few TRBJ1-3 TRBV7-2 TGTGCCAGCAGCAGAGACCCGAGGATCTCTGGAAACACCATATATTTT CASSRDPRISGNTIYF
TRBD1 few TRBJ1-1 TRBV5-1 TGCGCCAGCAGCACCGGACAGGGGGGCGGCACTGAAGCTTTCTTT CASSTGQGGGTEAFF
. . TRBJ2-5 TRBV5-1 TGCGCCAGCAGCTTGGCCAGGGGTAATGGGGAGACCCAGTACTTC CASSLARGNGETQYF
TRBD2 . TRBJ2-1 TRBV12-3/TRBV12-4 TGTGCCAGCAGTGGCGAACTAGCGAGCTCCTACAATGAGCAGTTCTTC CASSGELASSYNEQFF
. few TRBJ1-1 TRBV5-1 TGCGCCAGCAGCCTTGACTGGGGGAACACTGAAGCTTTCTTT CASSLDWGNTEAFF
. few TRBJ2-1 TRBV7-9 TGTGCCAGCAGTTACCATGGATCCTACAATGAGCAGTTCTTC CASSYHGSYNEQFF
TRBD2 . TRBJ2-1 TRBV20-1 TGCAGTGCTCAGACTAGCGGGAGAAGCAATGAGCAGTTCTTC CSAQTSGRSNEQFF
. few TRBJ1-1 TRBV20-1 TGCAGTGCTCCAGGGTTGAGGAACACTGAAGCTTTCTTT CSAPGLRNTEAFF
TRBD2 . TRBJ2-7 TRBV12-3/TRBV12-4 TGTGCCAGCACCTTTAGCGGGGCCGGCTCCTACGAGCAGTACTTC CASTFSGAGSYEQYF
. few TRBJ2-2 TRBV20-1 TGCAGTGCTAGCCACTCTCGCAGAACCGGGGAGCTGTTTTTT CSASHSRRTGELFF
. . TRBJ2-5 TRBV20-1 TGCAGTGCTTACGAGAGAGGCCTCCAAGAGACCCAGTACTTC CSAYERGLQETQYF
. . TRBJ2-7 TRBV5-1 TGCGCCAGCAGCTCGGGCTGGGGGACCTCCTACGAGCAGTACTTC CASSSGWGTSYEQYF
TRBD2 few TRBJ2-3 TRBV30 TGTGCCTGGAGCCCTAGCGGGAGCACAGATACGCAGTATTTT CAWSPSGSTDTQYF
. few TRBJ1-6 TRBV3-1 TGTGCCAGCAGCCCCTCACGGACTCCCGATACTTCACCCCTCCACTTT CASSPSRTPDTSPLHF
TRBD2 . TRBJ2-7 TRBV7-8 TGTGCCAGCAGCTCCCCAGGGACTACTACTTACGAGCAGTACTTC CASSSPGTTTYEQYF
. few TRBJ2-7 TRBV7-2 TGTGCCAGCAGCTTAGGGGGGAGAAAAAACGAGCAGTACTTC CASSLGGRKNEQYF
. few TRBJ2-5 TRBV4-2 TGTGCCAGCACCCTCCGACTAGGGGAGACCCAGTACTTC CASTLRLGETQYF
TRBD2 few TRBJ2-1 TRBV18 TGTGCCAGCTCATTCGGACTAGCGGAGTACAATGAGCAGTTCTTC CASSFGLAEYNEQFF
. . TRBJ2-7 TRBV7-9 TGTGCCAGCAGCTACGTGCAAGCGATAGGCTCCTACGAGCAGTACTTC CASSYVQAIGSYEQYF
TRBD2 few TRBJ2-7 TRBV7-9 TGTGCCAGCAGCTTAGCTCTGAGCGGGACTAACGAGCAGTACTTC CASSLALSGTNEQYF
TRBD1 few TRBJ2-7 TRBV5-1 TGCGCCAGCAGCCAGGGACAGGTATCCTACGAGCAGTACTTC CASSQGQVSYEQYF
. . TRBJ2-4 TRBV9 TGTGCCAGCAGCCCTGATAGACAGACCCAAAGGGTCATTCAGTACTTC CASSPDRQTQRVIQYF
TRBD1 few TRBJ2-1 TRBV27 TGTGCCAGCAGAGTAGGACAGGGGTTGTTCTTC CASRVGQGLFF
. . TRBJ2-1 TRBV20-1 TGCAGTGCTAGGGAGCGAGGGTACTCCTACAATGAGCAGTTCTTC CSARERGYSYNEQFF
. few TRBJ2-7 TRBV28 TGTGCCAGCAGTTTATCTCCCCTGCCGATACGGGAGCAGTACTTC CASSLSPLPIREQYF
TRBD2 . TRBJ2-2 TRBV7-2 TGTGCCATTAAGTTTGGTAGCGGGAAGGCCGGGGAGCTGTTTTTT CAIKFGSGKAGELFF